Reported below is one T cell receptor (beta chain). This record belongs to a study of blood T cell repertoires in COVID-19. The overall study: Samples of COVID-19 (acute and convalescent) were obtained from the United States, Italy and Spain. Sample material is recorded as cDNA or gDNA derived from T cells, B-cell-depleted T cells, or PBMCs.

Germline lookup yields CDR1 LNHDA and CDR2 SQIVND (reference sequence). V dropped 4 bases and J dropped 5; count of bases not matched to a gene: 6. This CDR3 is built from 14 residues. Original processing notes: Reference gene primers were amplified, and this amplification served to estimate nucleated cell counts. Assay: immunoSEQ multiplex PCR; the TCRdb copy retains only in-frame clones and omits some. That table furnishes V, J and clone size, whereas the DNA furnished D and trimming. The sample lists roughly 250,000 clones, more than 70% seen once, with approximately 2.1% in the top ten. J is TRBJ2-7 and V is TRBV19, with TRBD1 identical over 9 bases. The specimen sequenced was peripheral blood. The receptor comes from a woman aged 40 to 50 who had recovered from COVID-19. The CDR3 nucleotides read TGTGCCAGTAGTACCACCGGGACAGGGAACGAGCAGTACTTC. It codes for CASSTTGTGNEQYF.